This T cell receptor (beta chain) was identified during a study of T cell responses to AZD1222 COVID-19 vaccine. The germline V gene has CDR1 LGHDT and CDR2 YNNKEL (reference sequence). The ends lost 5 bases at V and 9 bases at J; junction bases unmatched: 6. CDR3 size: 14 residues. TCRdb's table, derived via immunoSEQ multiplex PCR, lists solely in-frame clones and lacks some. The data show about 170,000 clones, approximately 88% seen once. This rearrangement joins TRBV3-1 (or the pseudogene TRBV3-2) to TRBJ1-6; TRBD1 matches at 8 bases. The sequenced sample was peripheral blood, obtained 28 days after the second AZD1222 dose. The sequence was obtained from an adult who received the AZD1222 COVID-19 vaccine. CDR3 coding DNA: TGTGCCAGCAGCATGACAGGGGAGGGTTCACCCCTCCACTTT. It codes for CASSMTGEGSPLHF.